Included here is one T cell receptor (beta chain) sequence, with context. Original methodology: Estimated nucleated cell counts came from reference gene primer amplification. Produced via immunoSEQ multiplex PCR; TCRdb's table is partial and in-frame only. V and J calls and clone size are given by that table; D and trimming were obtained from the DNA. The repertoire includes roughly 160,000 clones, around 87% of them detected once, and approximately 0.6% sits in the top ten. This sample was taken from a study of blood T cell repertoires in COVID-19. V shed 1 base and J 4 bases; nucleotides not matched to a gene: 2. CDR3 length: 15 amino acids. Germline V gives CDR1 SNHLY, CDR2 FYNNEI.

The sample taken for sequencing was peripheral blood. This chain connects TRBV2 to TRBJ2-4; TRBD1 matches 9 bases. The sequence was obtained from a man aged 55 to 70 with COVID-19, enrolled during active disease. The CDR3 DNA is TGTGCCAGCAGTGAAGGGACAGGGGTAAAAAACATTCAGTACTTC. Amino acids: CASSEGTGVKNIQYF.